This passage covers 21 T cell receptor beta chains from one sample sequenced in a study of B cell selection in AIRE deficiency. Sorting defined conventional CD4 T cells as CD4+CD127+. Data came from immunoSEQ multiplex PCR; TCRdb stores just in-frame clones and leaves some out. Here the sample spans some 24,000 clones, roughly 97% being singletons. Sequencing used CD4+CD127+ conventional T cells sorted from PBMCs. The origin of the receptors is a human donor in good health.

The gene calls are TRBV5-1 and TRBJ2-5, with D maybe TRBD1 (6 bases). Germline assignment: CDR1 SGHRS and CDR2 YFSETQ. This CDR3 has 15 residues. The V and J ends lost 3 bases and 2 bases respectively, with 14 bases between them. Here the CDR3 reads CASSSPRDTQETQYF. As DNA, the CDR3 is TGCGCCAGCAGCTCTCCACGGGACACACAAGAGACCCAGTACTTC.

This rearrangement joins TRBV4-2 to TRBJ1-3; the D is unclear. The V and J ends lost 0 bases and 4 bases respectively, with 7 bases between them. The CDR3 is made up of 14 amino acids. Germline V gene data show CDR1 as LGHNA and CDR2 as YNFKEQ. CDR3 amino acids: CASSQDVGGNTIYF. The CDR3 DNA reads TGTGCCAGCAGCCAAGATGTTGGGGGAAACACCATATATTTT.

The chain has TRBV6-6 and TRBJ2-2; a weak D match, TRBD2 (5 bases). V lost 7 bases to trimming and J lost 2 bases, with 11 bases between them. CDR1 is MNHNY, CDR2 SVGAGI, per germline (reference sequence). The CDR3 sequence is 14 residues long. CDR3 in amino acids: CASKQRSNTGELFF. The CDR3 DNA reads TGTGCCAGCAAGCAGCGGAGTAACACCGGGGAGCTGTTTTTT.

This clone was seen once. The chain recombines TRBV18 with TRBJ2-5; D remains ambiguous. TRBJ2-7 matches the DNA end more closely, so the J call is doubtful. The CDR3 runs to 14 residues. CDR1 KGHSH and CDR2 LQKENI come from the germline V gene. The CDR3 loop reads CASSLGSVSYEQYF. CDR3 DNA: TGTGCCAGCTCACTTGGCAGTGTATCCTACGAGCAGTACTTC.

This chain connects TRBV27 to TRBJ2-2, with D perhaps TRBD1 (6 bases). The length of the CDR3 is 15 residues. Trimming left V 4 bases short and J 5 bases short, with 14 bases between. Germline loops: CDR1 MNHEY, CDR2 SMNVEV (reference sequence). The CDR3 nucleotides read TGTGCCAGCAGTTCGATATGGGGGCTAACCGGGGAGCTGTTTTTT. Residues: CASSSIWGLTGELFF.

V usage is TRBV29-1 and J usage is TRBJ2-7; 9 positions agree with TRBD1. The germline gives CDR1 SQVTM, CDR2 ANQGSEA. This CDR3 spans 14 amino acids. V dropped 7 bases and J dropped 1; count of bases not matched to a gene: 8. The CDR3 DNA is TGCAGCGCCCGAGGGACAGGGACTTCCTACGAGCAGTACTTC. Translating gives CSARGTGTSYEQYF.

The V and J genes are TRBV11-2 and TRBJ2-3; D not resolved. The CDR3 sequence is 13 residues long. The germline V gene has CDR1 SGHAT and CDR2 FQNNGV. The V end was cut by 4 bases, the J end by 6 bases, with 11 bases between. The DNA for the CDR3 is TGTGCCAGCAGCTCTGGGCCCAGGGATACGCAGTATTTT. Residues: CASSSGPRDTQYF.

The chain carries TRBV7-9 and TRBJ2-7, with D possibly TRBD2 on 5 matching bases. TRBJ2-5 matches the DNA end more closely, so the J call is doubtful. Germline V gives CDR1 SEHNR, CDR2 FQNEAQ (reference sequence). The CDR3 runs 12 residues. The CDR3 loop is CASSLRGWTQYF. In DNA form, the CDR3 reads TGTGCCAGCAGCTTACGGGGTTGGACCCAGTACTTC.

V and J are TRBV5-2 and TRBJ1-2. TRBV5-2 is listed as a pseudogene. The CDR3 extends over 13 amino acids. The CDR3 coding sequence is TGTGCCAGCAGCACGGACGTGGGCTATGGCTACACCTTC. It codes for CASSTDVGYGYTF.

The gene calls are TRBV29-1 and TRBJ2-1; 8 positions agree with TRBD1. The CDR3 is 12 amino acids. Germline values: CDR1 SQVTM, CDR2 ANQGSEA. V was pared by 7 bases and J by 7 bases, with 6 bases of the junction left unmatched. The DNA for the CDR3 is TGCAGCGGCAGGACAGGGTGGAATGAGCAGTTCTTC. This codes for CSGRTGWNEQFF.

This chain uses TRBV2 with TRBJ2-5; D not resolved. Germline CDR1 and CDR2: SNHLY and FYNNEI. Trimming shortened V by 5 bases and J by 1 base, and 5 bases separated the two germline ends. This CDR3 is 12 amino acids long. The CDR3 is CASSTTQETQYF. In nucleotides, the CDR3 is TGTGCCAGCAGTACCACCCAAGAGACCCAGTACTTC.

J is TRBJ2-7 and V is TRBV29-1; 7 positions match TRBD1. The CDR3 runs 14 residues. The germline gives CDR1 SQVTM, CDR2 ANQGSEA. The V segment lost 0 bases and the J segment 1 base; nucleotides outside the gene matches: 3. The CDR3 region has the DNA TGCAGCGTTGAAGAGGCGACAGGGTCCTACGAGCAGTACTTC. Translating gives CSVEEATGSYEQYF.

V and J are TRBV4-2 and TRBJ2-3, with a possible D match to TRBD1 (6 bases). Germline V gene data show CDR1 as LGHNA and CDR2 as YNFKEQ. CDR3 length: 17 residues. V lost 2 bases and J lost 1, with 16 bases in between. The CDR3 protein is CASSQTPQGLGTDTQYF. The CDR3 DNA follows: TGTGCCAGCAGCCAAACCCCACAGGGTCTAGGCACAGATACGCAGTATTTT.

This clone was seen a single time. The rearrangement joins TRBV23-1 to TRBJ1-4, with 9 bases identical to TRBD1. TRBV23-1 is treated as an ORF (open reading frame) with a function not yet certain. The length of the CDR3 is 21 residues. The V segment lost 4 bases and the J segment 0 bases; nucleotides outside the gene matches: 18. DNA for the CDR3: TGCGCCAGCAGTCCGACTAGATGGACAGGGGAGAATATCGCAACTAATGAAAAACTGTTTTTT. It yields the protein CASSPTRWTGENIATNEKLFF.

The rearrangement links TRBV12-1 to TRBJ2-3; the DNA was not used to check the table's D call, TRBD1. TRBV12-1 is designated a pseudogene. The CDR3 contains 15 residues. The CDR3 loop reads CASSFSDTATDTQYF. The CDR3 nucleotides are TGTGCCAGCAGCTTTTCTGACACAGCCACAGATACGCAGTATTTT.

The V call is TRBV7-9, the J call TRBJ1-5, with 9 bases lining up with TRBD1. The CDR3 loop spans 16 amino acids. With V trimmed by 1 base and J by 3 bases, 4 bases remained unmatched. Per the germline V gene, CDR1 is SEHNR and CDR2 is FQNEAQ (reference sequence). Here the CDR3 DNA reads TGTGCCAGCAGCTTAGGGACAGGGGCCTTCAATCAGCCCCAGCATTTT. Translation: CASSLGTGAFNQPQHF.

The chain couples TRBV11-1 to TRBJ1-1; maybe TRBD1 (5 bases). With 1 base removed from V and 7 bases from J, the gap between germline ends came to 10 bases. Germline values: CDR1 SGHAT, CDR2 FQDESV (reference sequence). The CDR3 is 13 residues long. The CDR3 loop is CASSLGTPDEAFF. As DNA, the CDR3 is TGTGCCAGCAGCTTAGGGACACCGGATGAAGCTTTCTTT.

The rearrangement joins TRBV11-2 to TRBJ2-7, with D maybe TRBD2 (7 bases). The CDR3 totals 14 residues. Per germline, CDR1 SGHAT and CDR2 FQNNGV. The V end lost 5 bases, the J end lost 3 bases, and 14 bases lay between the germline ends. The CDR3 protein is CASSLGGGYYEQYF. The CDR3 region has the DNA TGTGCCAGCAGCCTTGGGGGGGGCTACTACGAGCAGTACTTC.

The chain carries TRBV11-2 and TRBJ2-5; no clear D. This CDR3 contains 12 residues. CDR1 SGHAT and CDR2 FQNNGV come from the germline V gene. V lost 1 base and J lost 6, with 6 bases in between. CDR3 residues: CASSLGDQTQYF. CDR3 in DNA: TGTGCCAGCAGCTTAGGCGATCAGACCCAGTACTTC.

This rearrangement joins TRBV6-5 to TRBJ2-5; no reliable D call. The CDR3 consists of 11 residues. In germline, CDR1 is MNHEY, CDR2 SVGAGI. Trimming stripped 6 bases from V and 2 bases from J, with 4 bases between. This chain's CDR3 is CASSQQETQYF. In DNA, the CDR3 is TGTGCCAGCAGCCAACAAGAGACCCAGTACTTC.

The chain couples TRBV5-1 to TRBJ2-1; D is possibly TRBD1 (6 bases). This CDR3 comprises 16 residues. CDR1 and CDR2 from the germline V gene are SGHRS and YFSETQ. The V and J ends lost 0 bases and 1 base respectively, with 11 bases between them. The CDR3 protein is CASSLVSGVSYNEQFF. CDR3 DNA: TGCGCCAGCAGCTTGGTGTCAGGGGTGTCCTACAATGAGCAGTTCTTC.